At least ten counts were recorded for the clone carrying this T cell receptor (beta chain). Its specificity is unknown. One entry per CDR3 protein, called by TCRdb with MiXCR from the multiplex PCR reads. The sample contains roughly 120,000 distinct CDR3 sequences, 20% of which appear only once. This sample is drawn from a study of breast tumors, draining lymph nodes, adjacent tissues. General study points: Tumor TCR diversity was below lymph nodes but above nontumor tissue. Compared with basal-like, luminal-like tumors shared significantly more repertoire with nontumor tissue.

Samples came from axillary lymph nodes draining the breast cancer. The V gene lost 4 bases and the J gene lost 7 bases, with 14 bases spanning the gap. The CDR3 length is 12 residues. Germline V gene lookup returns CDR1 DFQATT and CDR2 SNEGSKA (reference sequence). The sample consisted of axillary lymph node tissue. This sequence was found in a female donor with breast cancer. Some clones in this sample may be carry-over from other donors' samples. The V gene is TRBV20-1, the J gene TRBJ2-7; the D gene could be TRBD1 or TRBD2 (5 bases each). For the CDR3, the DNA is TGCAGTGCTATGGGGGAGACGCGAGAGCAGTACTTC. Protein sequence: CSAMGETREQYF.